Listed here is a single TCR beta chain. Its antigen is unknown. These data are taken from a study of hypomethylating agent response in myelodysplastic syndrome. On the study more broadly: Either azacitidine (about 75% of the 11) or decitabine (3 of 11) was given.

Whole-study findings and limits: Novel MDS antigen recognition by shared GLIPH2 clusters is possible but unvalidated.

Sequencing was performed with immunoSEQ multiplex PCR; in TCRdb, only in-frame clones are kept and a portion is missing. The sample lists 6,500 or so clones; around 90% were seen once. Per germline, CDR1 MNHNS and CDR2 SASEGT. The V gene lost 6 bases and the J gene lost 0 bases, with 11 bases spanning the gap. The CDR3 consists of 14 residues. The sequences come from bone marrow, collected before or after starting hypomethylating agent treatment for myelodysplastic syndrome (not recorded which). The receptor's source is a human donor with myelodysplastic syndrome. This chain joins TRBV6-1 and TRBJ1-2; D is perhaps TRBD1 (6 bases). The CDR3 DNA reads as TGTGCCAGCAGAAAAGGACAGTCTAACTATGGCTACACCTTC. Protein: CASRKGQSNYGYTF.